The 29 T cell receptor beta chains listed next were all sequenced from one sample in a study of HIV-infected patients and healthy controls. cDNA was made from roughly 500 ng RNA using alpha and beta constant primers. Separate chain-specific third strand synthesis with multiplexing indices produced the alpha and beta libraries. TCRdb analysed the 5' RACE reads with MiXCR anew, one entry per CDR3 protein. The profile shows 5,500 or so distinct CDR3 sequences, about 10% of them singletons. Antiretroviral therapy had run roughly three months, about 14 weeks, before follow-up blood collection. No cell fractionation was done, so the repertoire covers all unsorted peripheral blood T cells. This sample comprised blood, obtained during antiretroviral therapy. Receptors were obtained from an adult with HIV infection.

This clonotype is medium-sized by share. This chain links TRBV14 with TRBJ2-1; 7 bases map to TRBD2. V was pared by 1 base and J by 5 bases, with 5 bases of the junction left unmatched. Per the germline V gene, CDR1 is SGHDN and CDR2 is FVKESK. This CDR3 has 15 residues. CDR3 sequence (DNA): TGTGCCAGCAGCCAAGGGGAGGGTGTCCACAATGAGCAGTTCTTC. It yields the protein CASSQGEGVHNEQFF.

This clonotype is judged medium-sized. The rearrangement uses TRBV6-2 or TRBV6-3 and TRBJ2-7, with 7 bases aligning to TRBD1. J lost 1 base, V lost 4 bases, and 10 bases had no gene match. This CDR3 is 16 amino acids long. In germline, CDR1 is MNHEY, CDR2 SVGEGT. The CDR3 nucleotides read TGTGCCAGCAGTTTTCCTGACAGGGTCCGTTCCTACGAGCAGTACTTC. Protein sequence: CASSFPDRVRSYEQYF.

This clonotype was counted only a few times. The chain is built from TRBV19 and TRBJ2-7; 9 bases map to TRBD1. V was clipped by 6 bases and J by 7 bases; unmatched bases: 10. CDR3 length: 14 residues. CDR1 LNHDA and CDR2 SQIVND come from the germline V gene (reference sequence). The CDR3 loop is CASSGTGFIGEQYF. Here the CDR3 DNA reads TGTGCCAGTAGCGGGACAGGGTTCATTGGGGAGCAGTACTTC. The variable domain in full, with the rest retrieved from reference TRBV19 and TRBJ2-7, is DGGITQSPKYLFRKEGQNVTLSCEQNLNHDAMYWYRQDPGQGLRLIYYSQIVNDFQKGDIAEGYSVSREKKESFPLTVTSAQKNPTAFYLCASSGTGFIGEQYFGPGTRLTVT.

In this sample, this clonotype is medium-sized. CDR3 protein: CAISEEPGGATEAFF. CDR3 sequence (DNA): TGTGCCATCAGTGAAGAGCCGGGGGGTGCCACTGAAGCTTTCTTT. The chain combines TRBV10-3 with TRBJ1-1; a weak D match, TRBD1 (5 bases). With 3 bases removed from V and 4 bases from J, the gap between germline ends came to 15 bases. Germline-derived CDR1 and CDR2 are ENHRY and SYGVKD. The CDR3 covers 15 residues.

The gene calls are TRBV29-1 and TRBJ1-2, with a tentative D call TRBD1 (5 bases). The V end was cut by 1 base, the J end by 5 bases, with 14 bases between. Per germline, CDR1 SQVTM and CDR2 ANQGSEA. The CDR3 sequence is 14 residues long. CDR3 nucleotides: TGCAGCGTTGAAGGGAGCGGGGCCGGATATGGCTACACCTTC. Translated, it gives CSVEGSGAGYGYTF.

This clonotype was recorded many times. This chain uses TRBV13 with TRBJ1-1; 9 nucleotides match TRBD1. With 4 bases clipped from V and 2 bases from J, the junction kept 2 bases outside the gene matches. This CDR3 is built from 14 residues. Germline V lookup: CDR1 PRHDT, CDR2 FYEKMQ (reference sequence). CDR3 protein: CASSSDRGNTEAFF. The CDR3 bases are TGTGCCAGCAGCTCGGACAGGGGAAACACTGAAGCTTTCTTT.

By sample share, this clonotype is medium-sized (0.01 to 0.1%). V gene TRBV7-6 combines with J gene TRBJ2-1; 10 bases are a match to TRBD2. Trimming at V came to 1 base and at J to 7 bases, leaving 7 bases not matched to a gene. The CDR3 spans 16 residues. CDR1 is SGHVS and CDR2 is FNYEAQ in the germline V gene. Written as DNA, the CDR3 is TGTGCCAGCAGCTTAGATGAAGCGGGAGGGAGAAATGAGCAGTTCTTC. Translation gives CASSLDEAGGRNEQFF.

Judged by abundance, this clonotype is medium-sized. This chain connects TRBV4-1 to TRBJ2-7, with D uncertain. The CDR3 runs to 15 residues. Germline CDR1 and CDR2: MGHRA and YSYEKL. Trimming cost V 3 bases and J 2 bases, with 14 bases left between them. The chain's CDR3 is CASSHEPDPAYEQYF. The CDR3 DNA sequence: TGCGCCAGCAGCCATGAACCAGACCCAGCCTACGAGCAGTACTTC.

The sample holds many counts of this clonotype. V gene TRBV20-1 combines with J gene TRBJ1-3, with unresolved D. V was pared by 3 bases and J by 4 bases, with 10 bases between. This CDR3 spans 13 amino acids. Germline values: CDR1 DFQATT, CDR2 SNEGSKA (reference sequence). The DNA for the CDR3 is TGCAGTGCTAGCGACCTGGACGGAAACACCATATATTTT. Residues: CSASDLDGNTIYF.

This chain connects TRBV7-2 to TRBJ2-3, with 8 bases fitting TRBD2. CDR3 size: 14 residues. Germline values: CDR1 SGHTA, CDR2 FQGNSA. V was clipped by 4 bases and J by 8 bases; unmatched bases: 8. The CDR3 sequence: CASSSGGGSSTQYF. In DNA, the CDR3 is TGTGCCAGCAGCTCCGGGGGGGGCTCGAGTACGCAGTATTTT.

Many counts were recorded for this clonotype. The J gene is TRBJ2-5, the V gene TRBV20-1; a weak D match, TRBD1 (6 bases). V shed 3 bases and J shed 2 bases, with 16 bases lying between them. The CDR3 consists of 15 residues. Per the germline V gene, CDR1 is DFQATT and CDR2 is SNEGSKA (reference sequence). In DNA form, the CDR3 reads TGCAGTGCTAGGTCCCGGGACAACTTTCAAGAGACCCAGTACTTC. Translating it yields CSARSRDNFQETQYF.

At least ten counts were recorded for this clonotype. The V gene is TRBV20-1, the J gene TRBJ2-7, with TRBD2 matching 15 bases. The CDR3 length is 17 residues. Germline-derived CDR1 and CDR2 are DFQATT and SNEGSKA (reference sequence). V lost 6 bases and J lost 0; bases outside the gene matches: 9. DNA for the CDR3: TGCAGTGCCTACTCCGGGACTAGCGGGAGGAGCTCCTACGAGCAGTACTTC. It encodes CSAYSGTSGRSSYEQYF.

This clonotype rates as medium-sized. For the CDR3, the DNA is TGTGCCAGTAGTATCTCCCTAACAGGGGGCAGGAACGAGCAGTACTTC. It encodes CASSISLTGGRNEQYF. This chain links TRBV19 with TRBJ2-7; the match to TRBD1 covers 9 bases. The CDR3 totals 16 residues. Looked up from germline, CDR1 is LNHDA and CDR2 is SQIVND (reference sequence). Trimming at V came to 3 bases and at J to 5 bases, leaving 11 bases not matched to a gene.

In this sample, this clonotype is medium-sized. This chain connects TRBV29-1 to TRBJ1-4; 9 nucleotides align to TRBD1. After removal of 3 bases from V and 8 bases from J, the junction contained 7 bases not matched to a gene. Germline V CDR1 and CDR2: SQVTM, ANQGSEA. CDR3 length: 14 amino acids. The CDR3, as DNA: TGCAGCGTTGATTCGGGACAGGGAGGCGAAAAACTGTTTTTT. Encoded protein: CSVDSGQGGEKLFF. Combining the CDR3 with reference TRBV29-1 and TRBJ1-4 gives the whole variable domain SAVISQKPSRDICQRGTSLTIQCQVDSQVTMMFWYRQQPGQSLTLIATANQGSEATYESGFVIDKFPISRPNLTFSTLTVSNMSPEDSSIYLCSVDSGQGGEKLFFGSGTQLSVL.

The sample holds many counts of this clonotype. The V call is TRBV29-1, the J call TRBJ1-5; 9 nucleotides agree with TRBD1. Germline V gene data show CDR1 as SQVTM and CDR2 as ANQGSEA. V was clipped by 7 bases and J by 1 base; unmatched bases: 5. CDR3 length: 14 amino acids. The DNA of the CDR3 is TGCAGCGCCCGTGGGACAGGGAGCAATCAGCCCCAGCATTTT. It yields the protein CSARGTGSNQPQHF.

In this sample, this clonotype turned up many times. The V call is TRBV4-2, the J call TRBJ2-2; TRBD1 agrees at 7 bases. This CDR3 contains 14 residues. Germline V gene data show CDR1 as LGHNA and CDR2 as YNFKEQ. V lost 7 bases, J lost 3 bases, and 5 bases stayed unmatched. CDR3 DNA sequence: TGTGCCAGCACCCGCGGACAGGACACCGGGGAGCTGTTTTTT. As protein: CASTRGQDTGELFF.

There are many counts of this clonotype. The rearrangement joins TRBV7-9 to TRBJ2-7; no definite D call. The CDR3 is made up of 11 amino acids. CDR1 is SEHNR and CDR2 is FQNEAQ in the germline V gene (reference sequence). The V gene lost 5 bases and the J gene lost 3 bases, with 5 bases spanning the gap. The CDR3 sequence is CASSSHYEQYF. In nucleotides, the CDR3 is TGTGCCAGCAGCAGCCACTACGAGCAGTACTTC.

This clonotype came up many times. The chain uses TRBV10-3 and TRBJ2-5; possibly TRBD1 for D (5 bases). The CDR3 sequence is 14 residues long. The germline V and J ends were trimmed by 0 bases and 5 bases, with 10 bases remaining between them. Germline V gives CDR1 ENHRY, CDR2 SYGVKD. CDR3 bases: TGTGCCATCAGTGAGTCCGACAGCGACGAGACCCAGTACTTC. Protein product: CAISESDSDETQYF.

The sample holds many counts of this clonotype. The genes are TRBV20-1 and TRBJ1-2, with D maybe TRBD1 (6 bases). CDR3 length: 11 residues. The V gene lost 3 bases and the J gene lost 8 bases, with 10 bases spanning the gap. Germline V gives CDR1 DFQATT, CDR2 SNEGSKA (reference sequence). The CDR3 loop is CSASQGNGYTF. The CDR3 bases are TGCAGTGCTAGTCAGGGGAACGGCTACACCTTC.

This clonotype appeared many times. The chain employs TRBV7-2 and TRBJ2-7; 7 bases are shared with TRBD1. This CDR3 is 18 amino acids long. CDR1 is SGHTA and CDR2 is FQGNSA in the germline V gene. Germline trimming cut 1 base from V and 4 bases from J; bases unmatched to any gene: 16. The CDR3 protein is CASSLVFSRDSSSYEQYF. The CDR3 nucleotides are TGTGCCAGCAGCTTAGTATTCTCTCGGGACAGCAGTTCGTACGAGCAGTACTTC.

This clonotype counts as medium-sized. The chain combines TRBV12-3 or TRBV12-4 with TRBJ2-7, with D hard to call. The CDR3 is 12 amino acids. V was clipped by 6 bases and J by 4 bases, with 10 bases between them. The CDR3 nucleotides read TGTGCCAGCAGCGACCGGATTTACGAGCAGTACTTC. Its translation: CASSDRIYEQYF.

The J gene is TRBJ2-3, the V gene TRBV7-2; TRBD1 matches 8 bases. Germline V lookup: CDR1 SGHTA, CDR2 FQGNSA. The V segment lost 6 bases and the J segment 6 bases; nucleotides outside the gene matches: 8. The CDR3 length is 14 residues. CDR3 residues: CASSSPGGSDTQYF. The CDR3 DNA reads TGTGCCAGCAGTTCACCAGGGGGCTCGGATACGCAGTATTTT.

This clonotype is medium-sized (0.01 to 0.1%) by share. DNA for the CDR3: TGCAGCGTTGAAGGTTGGGAGACCCAGTACTTC. Translation gives CSVEGWETQYF. The rearrangement links TRBV29-1 to TRBJ2-5; D unclear. Deletions cut 1 base from V and 5 bases from J, with 5 bases between. CDR3 length: 11 amino acids. The germline CDR1 and CDR2 sequences are SQVTM and ANQGSEA.

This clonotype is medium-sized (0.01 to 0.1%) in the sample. The CDR3 region is CASSEEQGSNSPLHF. The CDR3 coding sequence is TGCGCCAGCAGTGAGGAACAGGGGTCAAATTCACCCCTCCACTTT. The chain uses TRBV10-2 and TRBJ1-6; 7 bases fit TRBD1. J gave up 7 bases and V 2 bases, and 5 bases lay outside the gene matches. CDR3 length equals 15 residues. Germline values: CDR1 WSHSY, CDR2 SAAADI.

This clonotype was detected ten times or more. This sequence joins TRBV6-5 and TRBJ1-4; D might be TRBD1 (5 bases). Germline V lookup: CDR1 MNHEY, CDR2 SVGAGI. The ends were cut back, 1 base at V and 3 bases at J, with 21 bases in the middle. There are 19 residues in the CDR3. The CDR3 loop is CASSYFASAGSGANEKLFF. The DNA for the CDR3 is TGTGCCAGCAGTTACTTCGCGTCGGCAGGGTCCGGGGCTAATGAAAAACTGTTTTTT.

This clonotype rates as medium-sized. CDR3 in amino acids: CASSSKYDRGSYNEQFF. The CDR3 DNA is TGTGCCAGCAGTTCTAAATACGACAGGGGCTCCTACAATGAGCAGTTCTTC. The chain combines TRBV6-6 with TRBJ2-1; 8 bases agree with TRBD1. CDR3 length: 17 amino acids. V was clipped by 4 bases and J by 0 bases; unmatched bases: 8. Germline lookup yields CDR1 MNHNY and CDR2 SVGAGI (reference sequence).

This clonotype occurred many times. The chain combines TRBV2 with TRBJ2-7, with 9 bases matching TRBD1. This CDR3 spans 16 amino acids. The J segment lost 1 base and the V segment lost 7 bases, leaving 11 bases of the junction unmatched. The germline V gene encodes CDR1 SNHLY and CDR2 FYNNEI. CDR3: CASNTPGQGMSYEQYF. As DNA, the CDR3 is TGTGCCAGCAATACTCCTGGACAGGGGATGTCCTACGAGCAGTACTTC.

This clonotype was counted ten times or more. In nucleotides, the CDR3 is TGTGCCAGTAGTATATCCGAGGGTGGTCAGCCCCAGCATTTT. This translates into CASSISEGGQPQHF. The chain has TRBV19 and TRBJ1-5; D unclear. The CDR3 has 14 amino acids. Per germline, CDR1 LNHDA and CDR2 SQIVND (reference sequence). Trimming took 2 bases from V and 6 from J, leaving 11 bases between them.

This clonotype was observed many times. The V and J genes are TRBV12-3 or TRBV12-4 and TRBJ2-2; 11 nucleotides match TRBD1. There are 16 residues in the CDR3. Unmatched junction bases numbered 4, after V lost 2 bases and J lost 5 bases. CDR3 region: CASSLLDRGPTGELFF. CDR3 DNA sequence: TGTGCCAGCAGTTTATTGGACAGGGGGCCTACCGGGGAGCTGTTTTTT.